This T cell receptor (beta chain) originates from a study of blood T cell repertoires in COVID-19. Study information: Specimens from acute and convalescent COVID-19 originated in the United States, Italy and Spain.

The data were produced by immunoSEQ multiplex PCR, yet TCRdb's version contains in-frame clones alone and is incomplete. The sample carries some 180,000 clones, approximately 84% recorded once. The CDR3 spans 16 residues. CDR1 and CDR2 from the germline V gene are MNHEY and SMNVEV (reference sequence). With V trimmed by 6 bases and J by 5 bases, 8 bases remained unmatched. The receptor was derived from a man in his 70s with active or convalescent COVID-19. Specimen: peripheral blood. The V call is TRBV27, the J call TRBJ2-1, with 12 bases aligning to TRBD2. The CDR3 spells CASSERLAGANNEQFF. DNA for the CDR3: TGTGCCAGCAGCGAACGACTAGCGGGAGCAAACAATGAGCAGTTCTTC.